These 24 T cell receptor beta chains originate from one sample sequenced in a study of cytomegalovirus exposure and HLA in healthy donors. The primer mix had 60 Vbeta and 13 Jbeta primers. Libraries were prepared by immunoSEQ multiplex PCR; TCRdb keeps only in-frame clonotypes and omits some of them. The data contain 150,000 or so clones, 65% to 85% of them singletons. The sequenced material came from PBMCs. The receptors were sampled from a male donor in good health and CMV-seropositive.

Only one count was recorded for this clone. The chain combines TRBV27 with TRBJ2-1; TRBD1 agrees at 9 bases. Per the germline V gene, CDR1 is MNHEY and CDR2 is SMNVEV (reference sequence). This CDR3 has 14 amino acids. After removal of 3 bases from V and 6 bases from J, the junction contained 3 bases not matched to a gene. CDR3 residues: CASSFGQGSNEQFF. The DNA for the CDR3 is TGTGCCAGCAGTTTTGGACAGGGGTCCAATGAGCAGTTCTTC.

In nucleotides, the CDR3 is TGTGCCAGTAGCCCAGGGGGTCAACAGCCCCAGCATTTT. The encoded protein is CASSPGGQQPQHF. The chain joins TRBV19 to TRBJ1-5; 7 nucleotides line up with TRBD1. The ends lost 6 bases at V and 7 bases at J; junction bases unmatched: 6. The germline V gene has CDR1 LNHDA and CDR2 SQIVND (reference sequence). The CDR3 totals 13 residues.

The chain carries TRBV10-3 and TRBJ1-2; possible D gene TRBD1, 6 bases. V lost 9 bases to trimming and J lost 7 bases, with 18 bases between them. Germline CDR1 is ENHRY and CDR2 is SYGVKD. The CDR3 sequence is 13 residues long. The CDR3 sequence: CAIPRTEYGGYTF. CDR3 sequence (DNA): TGTGCCATACCGAGGACAGAATATGGTGGCTACACCTTC.

This rearrangement joins TRBV14 to TRBJ2-5, with TRBD2 matching over 7 bases. Germline CDR1 reads SGHDN; CDR2 reads FVKESK. J lost 6 bases, V lost 8 bases, and 6 bases had no gene match. The CDR3 is made up of 12 amino acids. CDR3 sequence (DNA): TGTGCCAGCGGTACTAGCGAAAAGACCCAGTACTTC. Protein: CASGTSEKTQYF.

This clone was observed a few times. This sequence joins TRBV4-1 and TRBJ2-7; 12 bases agree with TRBD2. The CDR3 sequence is 18 residues long. V lost 4 bases to trimming and J lost 7 bases; unmatched junction nucleotides: 17. Germline V gene data show CDR1 as MGHRA and CDR2 as YSYEKL. The CDR3 DNA reads TGCGCCAGCAGCCTCGGGGCTAGCGGGAGGGCCCTGTCGGGTGAGCAGTACTTC. Protein product: CASSLGASGRALSGEQYF.

The chain couples TRBV10-1 to TRBJ2-7, with 7 bases that match TRBD1. The CDR3 contains 14 residues. The germline gives CDR1 WNHNN, CDR2 SYGVQD (reference sequence). V shed 6 bases and J 3 bases; nucleotides not matched to a gene: 8. The CDR3: CASSLTGTDYEQYF. The CDR3 nucleotides are TGCGCCAGCAGCTTGACCGGGACAGACTACGAGCAGTACTTC.

The CDR3 loop reads CASSDYRGGYTF. The CDR3 DNA sequence: TGTGCCAGCAGTGATTACAGGGGTGGCTACACCTTC. The rearrangement links TRBV25-1 to TRBJ1-2; 7 positions match TRBD1. Looked up from germline, CDR1 is MGHDK and CDR2 is SYGVNS. CDR3 length: 12 amino acids. The V segment lost 3 bases and the J segment 7 bases; nucleotides outside the gene matches: 2.

This chain uses TRBV9 with TRBJ2-3; the D is unclear. Trimming removed 3 bases at V and 6 bases at J, with 8 bases between. There are 12 residues in the CDR3. CDR1 SGDLS and CDR2 YYNGEE come from the germline V gene. The CDR3 DNA follows: TGTGCCAGCAGCGCACAGCTGGATACGCAGTATTTT. Translated: CASSAQLDTQYF.

This clone was observed a single time. The rearrangement links TRBV9 to TRBJ2-3; 8 bases are a match to TRBD2. This CDR3 has 15 amino acids. Germline-derived CDR1 and CDR2 are SGDLS and YYNGEE. V shed 0 bases and J 4 bases; nucleotides not matched to a gene: 4. The CDR3 DNA sequence: TGTGCCAGCAGCGTAGCGGGGACTAGTTCAGATACGCAGTATTTT. This sequence encodes CASSVAGTSSDTQYF.

The chain links TRBV5-4 to TRBJ1-1; tentative D call: TRBD1 (6 bases). V lost 0 bases, J lost 0 bases, and 9 bases lay in between. The germline gives CDR1 SGHNT, CDR2 YYREEE (reference sequence). This CDR3 is 15 amino acids long. CDR3 sequence (DNA): TGTGCCAGCAGCTTGGGACAGGAAATGAACACTGAAGCTTTCTTT. Encoded protein: CASSLGQEMNTEAFF.

The V call is TRBV14, the J call TRBJ1-6; D ambiguous. V lost 1 base and J 5 bases, leaving 9 bases between the germline ends. CDR1 is SGHDN, CDR2 FVKESK, per germline. CDR3 length: 15 amino acids. The CDR3 loop is CASSQVNSHNSPLHF. The CDR3 region has the DNA TGTGCCAGCAGCCAAGTGAACAGCCATAATTCACCCCTCCACTTT.

The rearrangement joins TRBV29-1 to TRBJ2-7, with 10 bases lining up with TRBD2. CDR1 is SQVTM, CDR2 ANQGSEA, per germline. V lost 0 bases to trimming and J lost 2 bases; unmatched junction nucleotides: 4. The CDR3 length is 15 residues. The CDR3, as DNA: TGCAGCGTTGAAGACTGGCTAGCGGGAGCCTACGAGCAGTACTTC. Translation: CSVEDWLAGAYEQYF.

This clone was observed a few times. The chain carries TRBV30 and TRBJ1-3; D gene ambiguous. The germline CDR1 and CDR2 sequences are GTSNPN and SVGIG (reference sequence). V was pared by 0 bases and J by 7 bases, with 4 bases between. This CDR3 region has 11 residues. The CDR3 DNA reads TGTGCCTGGAGTGTTAGTAACACCATATATTTT. It codes for CAWSVSNTIYF.

The chain has TRBV7-2 and TRBJ2-2; 13 bases map to TRBD2. CDR1 and CDR2 from the germline V gene are SGHTA and FQGNSA. After removal of 3 bases from V and 5 bases from J, the junction contained 6 bases not matched to a gene. This CDR3 is built from 17 residues. CDR3 protein: CASSLFILAGGTGELFF. The CDR3 nucleotides are TGTGCCAGCAGCTTGTTTATACTAGCGGGGGGGACCGGGGAGCTGTTTTTT.

This clone was observed a handful of times. This chain joins TRBV7-6 and TRBJ1-2; D may be TRBD1 (6 bases). The length of the CDR3 is 13 residues. Germline assignment: CDR1 SGHVS and CDR2 FNYEAQ. V lost 1 base and J lost 5, with 8 bases in between. Here the CDR3 DNA reads TGTGCCAGCAGCTTAGGGACAGAGTATGGCTACACCTTC. Translating gives CASSLGTEYGYTF.

V usage is TRBV27 and J usage is TRBJ1-2; D not resolved. The germline V and J ends were trimmed by 6 bases and 0 bases, with 8 bases remaining between them. The CDR3 length is 13 residues. Germline CDR1 is MNHEY and CDR2 is SMNVEV (reference sequence). CDR3 amino acids: CASRDGANYGYTF. CDR3 DNA: TGTGCCAGCAGAGACGGAGCTAACTATGGCTACACCTTC.

Of note for this clone: A junction end diverges from the germline sequence, so it may reflect a read error. In DNA, the CDR3 is TGTGTCAGCAGCTCCCCACTGACAACTAATGAAAAACTGTTTTTT. Translated, it gives CVSSSPLTTNEKLFF. The rearrangement joins TRBV11-3 to TRBJ1-4, with D hard to call. From germline, CDR1 is SGHNT and CDR2 YENEEA. CDR3 length equals 15 residues.

As regards this clone: A junction end diverges from the germline sequence, so it may reflect a read error. The chain is built from TRBV7-9 and TRBJ2-7; 7 nucleotides line up with TRBD2. Germline CDR1 SEHNR, CDR2 FQNEAQ (reference sequence). CDR3 length: 14 residues. In DNA form, the CDR3 reads TGTGCCAGCAGCAGCCCGCTAGCGGCCTACGAGCAGTGCTTC. It codes for CASSSPLAAYEQCF.

V is TRBV28 and J is TRBJ2-7; D not resolved. Germline V lookup: CDR1 MDHEN, CDR2 SYDVKM. CDR3 length: 12 amino acids. V dropped 3 bases and J dropped 2 bases, with 5 bases sitting between them. This chain's CDR3 is CASSLSAYEQYF. The CDR3 DNA reads as TGTGCCAGCAGTTTGTCTGCCTACGAGCAGTACTTC.

The rearrangement uses TRBV11-3 and TRBJ2-1; no clear D gene. The CDR3 consists of 14 residues. Germline assignment: CDR1 SGHNT and CDR2 YENEEA. Deletions cut 0 bases from V and 6 bases from J, with 9 bases between. The CDR3 sequence is CASSLDQVLNEQFF. Written as DNA, the CDR3 is TGTGCCAGCAGCTTAGATCAGGTCCTCAATGAGCAGTTCTTC. The complete variable domain, with remaining parts taken from reference TRBV11-3 and TRBJ2-1, reads EAGVVQSPRYKIIEKKQPVAFWCNPISGHNTLYWYLQNLGQGPELLIRYENEEAVDDSQLPKDRFSAERLKGVDSTLKIQPAELGDSAVYLCASSLDQVLNEQFFGPGTRLTVL.

The chain carries TRBV5-1 and TRBJ1-4, with 12 bases matching TRBD1. With 4 bases clipped from V and 1 base from J, the junction kept 11 bases outside the gene matches. In germline, CDR1 is SGHRS, CDR2 YFSETQ. CDR3 length: 19 residues. The CDR3 region has the DNA TGCGCCAGCAGCCATCCCGGGACAGGGGGCGATGGAACTAATGAAAAACTGTTTTTT. As protein: CASSHPGTGGDGTNEKLFF.

The rearrangement uses TRBV18 and TRBJ2-7, with D perhaps matching TRBD2 (5 bases). The germline gives CDR1 KGHSH, CDR2 LQKENI. V was clipped by 6 bases and J by 2 bases, with 11 bases between them. The length of the CDR3 is 13 residues. The CDR3 coding sequence is TGTGCCAGCTCGCCCTCGGGGACCTACGAGCAGTACTTC. This encodes CASSPSGTYEQYF.

The genes are TRBV6-1 and TRBJ1-5; weak D call: TRBD1 (6 bases). CDR3 size: 15 residues. Trimming took off 2 bases at V and 1 base at J, with 9 bases between the two ends. Germline assignment: CDR1 MNHNS and CDR2 SASEGT. The CDR3 here is CASSERDISNQPQHF. The CDR3 bases are TGTGCCAGCAGTGAAAGGGACATAAGCAATCAGCCCCAGCATTTT.

The rearrangement uses TRBV2 and TRBJ1-5; 7 nucleotides match TRBD1. Trimming cost V 4 bases and J 8 bases; bases outside gene matches: 8. Germline V gene data show CDR1 as SNHLY and CDR2 as FYNNEI. The CDR3 length is 14 residues. CDR3 coding DNA: TGTGCCAGCAGTGGACGCGAGGGGGCAGAGCCCCAGCATTTT. Protein: CASSGREGAEPQHF.